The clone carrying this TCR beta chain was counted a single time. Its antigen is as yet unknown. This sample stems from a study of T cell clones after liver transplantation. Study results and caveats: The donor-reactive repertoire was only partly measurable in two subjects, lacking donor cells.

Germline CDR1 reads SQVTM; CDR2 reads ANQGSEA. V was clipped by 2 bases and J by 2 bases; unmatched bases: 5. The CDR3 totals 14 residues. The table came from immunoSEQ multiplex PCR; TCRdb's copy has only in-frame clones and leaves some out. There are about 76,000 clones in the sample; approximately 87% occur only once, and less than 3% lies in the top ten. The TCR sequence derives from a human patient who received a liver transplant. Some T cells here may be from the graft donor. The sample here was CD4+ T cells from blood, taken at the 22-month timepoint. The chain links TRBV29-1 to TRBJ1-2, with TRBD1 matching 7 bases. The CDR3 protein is CSVEILRGNYGYTF. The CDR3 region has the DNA TGCAGCGTTGAAATACTCAGGGGGAACTATGGCTACACCTTC.